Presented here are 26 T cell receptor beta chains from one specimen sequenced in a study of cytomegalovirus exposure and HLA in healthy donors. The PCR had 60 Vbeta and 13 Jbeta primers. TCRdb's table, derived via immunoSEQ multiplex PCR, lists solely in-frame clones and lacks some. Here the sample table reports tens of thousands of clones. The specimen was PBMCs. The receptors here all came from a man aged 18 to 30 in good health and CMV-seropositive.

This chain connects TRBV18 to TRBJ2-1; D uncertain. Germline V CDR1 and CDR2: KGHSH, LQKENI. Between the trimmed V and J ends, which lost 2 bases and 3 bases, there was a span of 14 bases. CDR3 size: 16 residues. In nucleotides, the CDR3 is TGTGCCAGCTCACCAGATAGCTGGCGAAACTACAATGAGCAGTTCTTC. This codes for CASSPDSWRNYNEQFF.

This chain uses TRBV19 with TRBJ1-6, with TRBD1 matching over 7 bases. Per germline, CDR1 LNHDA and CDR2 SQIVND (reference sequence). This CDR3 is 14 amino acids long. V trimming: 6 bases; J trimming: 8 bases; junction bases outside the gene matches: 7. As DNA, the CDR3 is TGTGCCAGTAGACACCGGGACAGCGATTCACCCCTCCACTTT. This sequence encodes CASRHRDSDSPLHF.

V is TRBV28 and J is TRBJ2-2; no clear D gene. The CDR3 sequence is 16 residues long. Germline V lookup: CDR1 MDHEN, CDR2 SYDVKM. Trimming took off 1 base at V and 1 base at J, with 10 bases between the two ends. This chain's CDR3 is CASSLYSTVNTGELFF. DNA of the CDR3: TGTGCCAGCAGTTTATATTCTACTGTGAACACCGGGGAGCTGTTTTTT.

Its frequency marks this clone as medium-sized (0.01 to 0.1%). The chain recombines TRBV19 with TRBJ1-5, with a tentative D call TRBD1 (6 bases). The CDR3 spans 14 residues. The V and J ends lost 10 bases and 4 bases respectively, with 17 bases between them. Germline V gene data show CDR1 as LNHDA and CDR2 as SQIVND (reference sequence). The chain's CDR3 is CATSDRQLNQPQHF. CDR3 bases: TGTGCCACCTCGGACAGACAACTTAATCAGCCCCAGCATTTT.

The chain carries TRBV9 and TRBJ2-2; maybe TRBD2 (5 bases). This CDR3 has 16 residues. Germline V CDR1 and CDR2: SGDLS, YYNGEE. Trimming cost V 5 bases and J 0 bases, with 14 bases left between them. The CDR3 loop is CASSEFWTANTGELFF. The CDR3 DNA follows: TGTGCCAGCAGTGAATTCTGGACTGCGAACACCGGGGAGCTGTTTTTT.

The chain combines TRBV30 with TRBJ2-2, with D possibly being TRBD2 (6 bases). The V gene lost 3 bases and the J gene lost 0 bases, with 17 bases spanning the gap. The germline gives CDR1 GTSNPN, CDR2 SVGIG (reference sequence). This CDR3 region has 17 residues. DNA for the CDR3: TGTGCCTGGAGACCCCTTGACCGCGGGGCGAACACCGGGGAGCTGTTTTTT. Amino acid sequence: CAWRPLDRGANTGELFF.

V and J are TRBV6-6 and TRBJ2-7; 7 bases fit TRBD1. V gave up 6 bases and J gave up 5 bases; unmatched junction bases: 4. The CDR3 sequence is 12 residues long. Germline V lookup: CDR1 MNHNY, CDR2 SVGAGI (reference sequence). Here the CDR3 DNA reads TGTGCCAGCAGCTCACAGGGGAACGAGCAGTACTTC. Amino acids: CASSSQGNEQYF.

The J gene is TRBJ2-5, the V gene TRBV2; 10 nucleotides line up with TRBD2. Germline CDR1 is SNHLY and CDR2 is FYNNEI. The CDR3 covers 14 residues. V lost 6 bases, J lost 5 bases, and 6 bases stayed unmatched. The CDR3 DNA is TGTGCCAGCAGCGGAGCGGGAGGGTGGGAGACCCAGTACTTC. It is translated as CASSGAGGWETQYF.

Written as DNA, the CDR3 is TGTGCCAGCAGCAACTCCAGAGCGGGAGGGGTAGAGACCCAGTACTTC. Protein: CASSNSRAGGVETQYF. V gene TRBV13 combines with J gene TRBJ2-5; 10 positions match TRBD2. The V gene's germline CDR1 is PRHDT and CDR2 FYEKMQ (reference sequence). The CDR3 consists of 16 residues. V was pared by 5 bases and J by 4 bases, with 10 bases of the junction left unmatched.

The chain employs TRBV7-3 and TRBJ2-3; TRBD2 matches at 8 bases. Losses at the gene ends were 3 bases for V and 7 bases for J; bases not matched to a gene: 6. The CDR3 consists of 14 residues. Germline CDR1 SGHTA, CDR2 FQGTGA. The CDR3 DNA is TGTGCCAGCAGCTTGACGGGAGGGGGAAATACGCAGTATTTT. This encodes CASSLTGGGNTQYF.

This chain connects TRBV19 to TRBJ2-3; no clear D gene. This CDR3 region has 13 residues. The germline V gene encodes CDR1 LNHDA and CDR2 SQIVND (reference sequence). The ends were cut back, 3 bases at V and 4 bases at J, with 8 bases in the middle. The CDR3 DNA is TGTGCCAGTAGTATGGTCAGGCCAGATACGCAGTATTTT. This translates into CASSMVRPDTQYF.

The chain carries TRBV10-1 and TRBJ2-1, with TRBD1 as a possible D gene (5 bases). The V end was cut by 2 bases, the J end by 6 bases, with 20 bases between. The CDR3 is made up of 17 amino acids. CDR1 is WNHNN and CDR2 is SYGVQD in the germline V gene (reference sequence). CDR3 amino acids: CASSEVSGVPGSNEQFF. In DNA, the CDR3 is TGCGCCAGCAGTGAGGTCAGTGGGGTGCCAGGGTCCAATGAGCAGTTCTTC.

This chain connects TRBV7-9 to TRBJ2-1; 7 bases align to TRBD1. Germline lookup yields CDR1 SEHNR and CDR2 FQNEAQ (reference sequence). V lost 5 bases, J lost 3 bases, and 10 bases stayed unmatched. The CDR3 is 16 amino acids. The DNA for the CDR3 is TGTGCCAGCAGCCAAACAGGGGAACCCCACTACAATGAGCAGTTCTTC. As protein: CASSQTGEPHYNEQFF.

The CDR3 coding sequence is TGCGCCAGCAGCTCGGGGGGAGGCCGACGCACTGAAGCTTTCTTT. It codes for CASSSGGGRRTEAFF. J is TRBJ1-1 and V is TRBV5-1; maybe TRBD1 (5 bases). CDR3 length equals 15 residues. CDR1 and CDR2 from the germline V gene are SGHRS and YFSETQ. V was cut by 3 bases and J by 4 bases, with 16 bases left in between.

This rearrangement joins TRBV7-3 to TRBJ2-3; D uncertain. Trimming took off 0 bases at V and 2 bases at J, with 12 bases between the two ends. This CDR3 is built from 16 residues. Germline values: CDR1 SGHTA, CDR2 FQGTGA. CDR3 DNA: TGTGCCAGCAGCTTAACGCCCAGTGTTTACACAGATACGCAGTATTTT. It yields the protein CASSLTPSVYTDTQYF.

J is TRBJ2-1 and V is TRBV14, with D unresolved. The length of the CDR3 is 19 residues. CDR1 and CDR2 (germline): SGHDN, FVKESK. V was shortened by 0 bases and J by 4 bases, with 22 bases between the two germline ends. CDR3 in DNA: TGTGCCAGCAGCCAAGAAAAAGGCTCAAAGGAGAGGATTTACAATGAGCAGTTCTTC. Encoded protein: CASSQEKGSKERIYNEQFF.

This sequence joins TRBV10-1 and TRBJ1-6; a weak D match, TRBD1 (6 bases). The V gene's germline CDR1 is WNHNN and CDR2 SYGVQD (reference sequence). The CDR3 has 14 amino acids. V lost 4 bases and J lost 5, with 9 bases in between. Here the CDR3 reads CASSVGQNNSPLHF. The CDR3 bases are TGCGCCAGCAGTGTCGGACAGAATAATTCACCCCTCCACTTT.

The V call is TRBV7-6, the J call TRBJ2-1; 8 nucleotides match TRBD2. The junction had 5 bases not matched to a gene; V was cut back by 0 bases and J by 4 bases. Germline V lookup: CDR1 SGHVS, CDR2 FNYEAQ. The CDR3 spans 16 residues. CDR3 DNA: TGTGCCAGCAGCTTAGCGCGTACTAGCGGATACAATGAGCAGTTCTTC. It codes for CASSLARTSGYNEQFF.

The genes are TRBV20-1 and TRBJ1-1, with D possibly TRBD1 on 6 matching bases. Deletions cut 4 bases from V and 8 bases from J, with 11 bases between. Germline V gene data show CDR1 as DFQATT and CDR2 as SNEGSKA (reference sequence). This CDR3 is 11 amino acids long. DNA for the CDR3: TGCAGTGCTAATCGACAGGCCGAAGCTTTCTTT. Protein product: CSANRQAEAFF.

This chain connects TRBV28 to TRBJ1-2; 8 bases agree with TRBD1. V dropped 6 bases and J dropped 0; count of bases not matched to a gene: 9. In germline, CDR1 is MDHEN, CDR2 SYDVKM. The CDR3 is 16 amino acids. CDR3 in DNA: TGTGCCAGCAGGGCGAGGGGACAGGTGGCTAACTATGGCTACACCTTC. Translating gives CASRARGQVANYGYTF.

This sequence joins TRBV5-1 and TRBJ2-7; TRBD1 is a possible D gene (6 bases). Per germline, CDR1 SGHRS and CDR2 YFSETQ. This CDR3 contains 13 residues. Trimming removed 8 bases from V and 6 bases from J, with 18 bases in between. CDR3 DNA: TGCGCCAGTGGGACGGACAGCGACTTCGAGCAGTACTTC. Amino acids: CASGTDSDFEQYF.

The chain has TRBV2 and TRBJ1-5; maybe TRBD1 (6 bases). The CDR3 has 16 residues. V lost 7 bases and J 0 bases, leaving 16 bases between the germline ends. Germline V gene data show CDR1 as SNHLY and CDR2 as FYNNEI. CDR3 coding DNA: TGTGCCAGCATGGGGGCAGGCCTGTATAGCAATCAGCCCCAGCATTTT. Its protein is CASMGAGLYSNQPQHF.

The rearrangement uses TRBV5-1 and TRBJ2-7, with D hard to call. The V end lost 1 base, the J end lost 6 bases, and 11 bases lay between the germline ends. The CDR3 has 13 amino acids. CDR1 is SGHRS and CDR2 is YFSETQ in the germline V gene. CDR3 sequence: CASSLSLEVEQYF. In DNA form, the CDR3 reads TGCGCCAGCAGCTTGTCCCTAGAAGTCGAGCAGTACTTC.

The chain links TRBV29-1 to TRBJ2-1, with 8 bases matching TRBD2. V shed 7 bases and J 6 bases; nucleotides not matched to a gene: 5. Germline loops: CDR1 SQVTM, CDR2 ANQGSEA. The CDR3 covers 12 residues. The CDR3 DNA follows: TGCAGCGGAGGGACTAGGAGCAATGAGCAGTTCTTC. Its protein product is CSGGTRSNEQFF.

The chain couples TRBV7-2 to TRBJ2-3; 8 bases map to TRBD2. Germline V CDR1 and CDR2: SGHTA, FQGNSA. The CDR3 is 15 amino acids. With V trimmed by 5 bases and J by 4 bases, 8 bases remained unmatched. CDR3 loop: CASSTGLVGADTQYF. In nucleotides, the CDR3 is TGTGCCAGCAGCACGGGACTAGTGGGTGCAGATACGCAGTATTTT.

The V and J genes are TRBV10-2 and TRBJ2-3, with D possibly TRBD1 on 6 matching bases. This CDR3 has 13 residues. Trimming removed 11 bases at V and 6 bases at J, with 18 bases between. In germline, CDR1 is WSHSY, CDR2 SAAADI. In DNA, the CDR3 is TGCGCCGTAAGGGGGAGCATCTGGGATACGCAGTATTTT. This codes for CAVRGSIWDTQYF.